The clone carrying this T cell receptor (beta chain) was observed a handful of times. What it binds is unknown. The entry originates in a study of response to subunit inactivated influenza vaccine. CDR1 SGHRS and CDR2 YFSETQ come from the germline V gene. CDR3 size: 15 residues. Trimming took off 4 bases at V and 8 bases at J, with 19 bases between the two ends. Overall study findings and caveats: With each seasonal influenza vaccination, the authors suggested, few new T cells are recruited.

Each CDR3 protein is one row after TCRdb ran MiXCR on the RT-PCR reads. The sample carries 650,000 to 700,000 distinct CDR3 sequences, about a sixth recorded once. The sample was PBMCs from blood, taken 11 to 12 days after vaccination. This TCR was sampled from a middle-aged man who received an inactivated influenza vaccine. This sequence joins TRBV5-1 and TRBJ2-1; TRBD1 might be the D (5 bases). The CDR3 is CASSLQGLQVDEQFF. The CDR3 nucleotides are TGCGCCAGCAGCCTCCAGGGATTGCAGGTGGATGAGCAGTTCTTC.